The 17 T cell receptor beta chains reported below all come from one sample, sequenced in a study of shared clonotypes between healthy human individuals. Only in-frame clones appear in the TCRdb table, and some are missing; sequencing was by immunoSEQ multiplex PCR. This sample yields about 1.1 million clones, of which approximately 77% are seen a single time; over 0.8% belongs to the top ten. The source material was memory CD4+ T cells from PBMCs. Subset reported: CD45RA-negative fraction. The receptor set was obtained from a man aged 18 to 30 in good health. Some clones in this sample may be carry-over from other donors' samples.

This chain joins TRBV6-5 and TRBJ2-1, with a tentative D call TRBD2 (7 bases). Germline V lookup: CDR1 MNHEY, CDR2 SVGAGI. The CDR3 is made up of 12 amino acids. Trimming took 6 bases from V and 8 from J, leaving 11 bases between them. CDR3 sequence: CASRGRGDEQFF. In DNA form, the CDR3 reads TGTGCCAGCAGGGGGAGGGGGGATGAGCAGTTCTTC.

The chain recombines TRBV7-2 with TRBJ1-3; the D is unclear. V lost 1 base and J 0 bases, leaving 7 bases between the germline ends. This CDR3 comprises 15 residues. CDR1 is SGHTA and CDR2 is FQGNSA in the germline V gene. The CDR3 DNA is TGTGCCAGCAGCTTAGTACAGTCCTCTGGAAACACCATATATTTT. It translates to CASSLVQSSGNTIYF.

This rearrangement joins TRBV6-5 to TRBJ1-4; D not resolved. The CDR3 is made up of 12 amino acids. V was trimmed by 0 bases and J by 12 bases, leaving 8 bases between them. Germline V CDR1 and CDR2: MNHEY, SVGAGI. The DNA of the CDR3 is TGTGCCAGCAGTTACTCGCGCGGGGAACTGTTTTTT. The encoded protein is CASSYSRGELFF.

As for this clone: This sample also contains other DNA sequences that code for the same CDR3. The chain employs TRBV7-2 and TRBJ2-3; no reliable D call. Germline CDR1 SGHTA, CDR2 FQGNSA. Trimming removed 5 bases at V and 3 bases at J, with 6 bases between. The CDR3 runs 12 residues. Here the CDR3 reads CASSPGTDTQYF. CDR3 DNA: TGTGCCAGCAGCCCTGGGACAGATACGCAGTATTTT.

This chain joins TRBV7-2 and TRBJ2-6, with D perhaps assigned TRBD1 or TRBD2 (5 bases each). Trimming cost V 0 bases and J 0 bases, with 18 bases left between them. The CDR3 spans 20 residues. The germline V gene encodes CDR1 SGHTA and CDR2 FQGNSA. CDR3 in DNA: TGTGCCAGCAGCTTAGCGTCCTACGTGGGACGCAGCTCTGGGGCCAACGTCCTGACTTTC. Residues: CASSLASYVGRSSGANVLTF.

V and J are TRBV5-4 and TRBJ1-1; a possible D gene is TRBD1 (6 bases). Per the germline V gene, CDR1 is SGHNT and CDR2 is YYREEE (reference sequence). V was cut by 4 bases and J by 5 bases, with 12 bases left in between. The CDR3 extends over 13 amino acids. The DNA for the CDR3 is TGTGCCAGCAGCACGGAACAGGGAACTGAAGCTTTCTTT. This gives the protein CASSTEQGTEAFF.

J is TRBJ2-7 and V is TRBV11-2, with a tentative D call TRBD2 (6 bases). This CDR3 has 15 residues. Germline V gene data show CDR1 as SGHAT and CDR2 as FQNNGV. The V end was cut by 5 bases, the J end by 0 bases, with 14 bases between. The CDR3 reads CASSLGLHSSYEQYF. The CDR3 nucleotides read TGTGCCAGCAGCCTAGGACTACACAGCTCCTACGAGCAGTACTTC.

This chain links TRBV6-1 with TRBJ2-7; D call uncertain. CDR3 length equals 15 residues. V was clipped by 6 bases and J by 4 bases, with 19 bases between them. CDR1 MNHNS and CDR2 SASEGT come from the germline V gene. This CDR3 is CASSGRHLGFYEQYF. CDR3 DNA: TGTGCCAGCAGCGGCCGTCACCTCGGGTTTTACGAGCAGTACTTC.

The CDR3 DNA sequence: TGTGCCAGCAGCTCGCCGACAGGGATCGGTGACGAGCAGTACTTC. It codes for CASSSPTGIGDEQYF. This rearrangement joins TRBV7-2 to TRBJ2-7; TRBD1 matches 7 bases. Germline lookup yields CDR1 SGHTA and CDR2 FQGNSA. CDR3 size: 15 residues. Trimming at V came to 4 bases and at J to 5 bases, leaving 11 bases not matched to a gene.

The CDR3 loop reads CASSLAGESNEQFF. CDR3 in DNA: TGTGCCAGCAGTTTAGCGGGAGAGAGCAATGAGCAGTTCTTC. The rearrangement links TRBV6-1 to TRBJ2-1; TRBD2 agrees at 9 bases. The germline CDR1 and CDR2 sequences are MNHNS and SASEGT. V lost 5 bases to trimming and J lost 6 bases; unmatched junction nucleotides: 5. The CDR3 is 14 amino acids.

The V call is TRBV5-4, the J call TRBJ2-3, with 9 positions matching TRBD2. The CDR3 covers 15 residues. The J segment lost 4 bases and the V segment lost 2 bases, leaving 5 bases of the junction unmatched. Germline loops: CDR1 SGHNT, CDR2 YYREEE (reference sequence). CDR3 region: CASSFLAGSPDTQYF. CDR3 nucleotide sequence: TGTGCCAGCAGCTTTCTAGCGGGATCGCCAGATACGCAGTATTTT.

This clone has only one observation. A much larger clone sits a single nucleotide away, making a read error possible. The chain couples TRBV29-1 to TRBJ2-7; D ambiguous. Germline CDR1 is SQVTM and CDR2 is ANQGSEA. The CDR3 has 12 residues. The DNA for the CDR3 is TGCAGCGTTGAAGATCTTCTCCACGAGCAGCACTTC. This sequence encodes CSVEDLLHEQHF.

At least ten counts were recorded for this clone. The chain links TRBV15 to TRBJ2-7; D is undetermined. Trimming removed 5 bases from V and 6 bases from J, with 11 bases in between. The germline V gene has CDR1 LNHNV and CDR2 YYDKDF (reference sequence). The CDR3 has 12 amino acids. CDR3 sequence: CATSGPVAEQYF. The CDR3 DNA reads as TGTGCCACCAGCGGCCCCGTAGCCGAGCAGTACTTC. The variable domain in full, with the rest retrieved from reference TRBV15 and TRBJ2-7, is DAMVIQNPRYQVTQFGKPVTLSCSQTLNHNVMYWYQQKSSQAPKLLFHYYDKDFNNEADTPDNFQSRRPNTSFCFLDIRSPGLGDTAMYLCATSGPVAEQYFGPGTRLTVT.

Details on this clone: This sample also contains other DNA sequences that code for the same CDR3. CDR3 region: CASSEGGSIYEQYF. The CDR3 bases are TGTGCCAGCAGTGAAGGCGGGAGTATCTACGAGCAGTACTTC. The gene calls are TRBV6-1 and TRBJ2-7; 7 nucleotides match TRBD2. The CDR3 is 14 amino acids. The germline V gene has CDR1 MNHNS and CDR2 SASEGT. The ends lost 1 base at V and 3 bases at J; junction bases unmatched: 3.

The chain recombines TRBV6-1 with TRBJ2-5; D possibly uses TRBD1 or TRBD2 (5 bases each). This CDR3 contains 14 residues. The V and J ends lost 6 bases and 5 bases respectively, with 16 bases between them. Germline-derived CDR1 and CDR2 are MNHNS and SASEGT. The DNA for the CDR3 is TGTGCCAGCAGCGTACATGGGGGTGAGGAGACCCAGTACTTC. It is translated as CASSVHGGEETQYF.

In this sample, this clone turned up a few times. The gene calls are TRBV7-2 and TRBJ1-5; weak D call: TRBD1 (5 bases). Germline V gene data show CDR1 as SGHTA and CDR2 as FQGNSA. CDR3 size: 15 residues. Trimming removed 1 base from V and 5 bases from J, with 12 bases in between. The CDR3 DNA sequence: TGTGCCAGCAGCTTAGGAGGGGAACCCCATCAGCCCCAGCATTTT. This gives the protein CASSLGGEPHQPQHF.

Details on this clone: Distinct nucleotide sequences in the sample also encode this CDR3. This chain links TRBV5-1 with TRBJ1-3; D unresolved. This CDR3 comprises 14 residues. V was pared by 0 bases and J by 0 bases, with 4 bases between. Germline CDR1 and CDR2: SGHRS and YFSETQ. The CDR3 coding sequence is TGCGCCAGCAGCTTGGCCGGCTCTGGAAACACCATATATTTT. Translation: CASSLAGSGNTIYF.